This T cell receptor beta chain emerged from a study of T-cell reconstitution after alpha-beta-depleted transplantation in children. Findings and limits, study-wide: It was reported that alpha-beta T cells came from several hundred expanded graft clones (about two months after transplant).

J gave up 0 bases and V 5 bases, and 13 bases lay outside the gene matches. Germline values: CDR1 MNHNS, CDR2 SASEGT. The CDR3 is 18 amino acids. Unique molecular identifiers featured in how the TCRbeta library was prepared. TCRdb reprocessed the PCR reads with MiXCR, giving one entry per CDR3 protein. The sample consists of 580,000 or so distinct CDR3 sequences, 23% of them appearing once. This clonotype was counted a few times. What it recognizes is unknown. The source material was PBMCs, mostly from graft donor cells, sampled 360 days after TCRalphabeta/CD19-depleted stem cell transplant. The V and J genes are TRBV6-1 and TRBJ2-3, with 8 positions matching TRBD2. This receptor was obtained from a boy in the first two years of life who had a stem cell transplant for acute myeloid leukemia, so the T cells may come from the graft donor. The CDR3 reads CASSPSGPVSSSTDTQYF. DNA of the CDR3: TGTGCCAGCAGTCCTAGCGGGCCTGTATCTTCTAGCACAGATACGCAGTATTTT.